This passage covers 31 T cell receptor beta chains from one sample sequenced in a study of control samples from healthy donors and cancer patients. Profiling relied on immunoSEQ multiplex PCR, and the TCRdb table lists in-frame clones only, not all of them. The repertoire consists of some 250,000 clones, with roughly 82% occurring once and the leading ten covering less than 15%. Sequencing was carried out using PBMCs. These receptors were taken from a woman aged 60-75 years with lung cancer.

V usage is TRBV3-1 (or the pseudogene TRBV3-2) and J usage is TRBJ1-2, with 8 positions matching TRBD1. The CDR3 contains 18 residues. With V trimmed by 1 base and J by 8 bases, 18 bases remained unmatched. Germline V gene data show CDR1 as LGHDT and CDR2 as YNNKEL (reference sequence). The CDR3 reads CASSQASGTGYLKGGYTF. The CDR3 region has the DNA TGTGCCAGCAGCCAAGCCTCCGGGACAGGATACCTTAAGGGGGGCTACACCTTC.

This chain connects TRBV5-5 to TRBJ2-7, with 8 bases matching TRBD2. The CDR3 consists of 15 residues. Trimming removed 2 bases from V and 0 bases from J; junction bases left unmatched: 4. Germline loops: CDR1 SGHKS, CDR2 YYEKEE (reference sequence). Here the CDR3 reads CASSFSGIISYEQYF. CDR3 DNA sequence: TGTGCCAGCAGCTTTAGCGGGATAATCTCCTACGAGCAGTACTTC. The full variable domain, its missing parts supplied by reference TRBV5-5 and TRBJ2-7, is DAGVTQSPTHLIKTRGQQVTLRCSPISGHKSVSWYQQVLGQGPQFIFQYYEKEERGRGNFPDRFSARQFPNYSSELNVNALLLGDSALYLCASSFSGIISYEQYFGPGTRLTVT.

V and J are TRBV6-5 and TRBJ1-5; D ambiguous. The CDR3 runs 13 residues. V was clipped by 5 bases and J by 5 bases, with 10 bases between them. The germline V gene has CDR1 MNHEY and CDR2 SVGAGI. The CDR3: CASSINGYQPQHF. The CDR3 DNA reads as TGTGCCAGCAGTATTAATGGGTATCAGCCCCAGCATTTT.

This sequence joins TRBV12-3 or TRBV12-4 and TRBJ1-5, with D perhaps matching TRBD1 (5 bases). Trimming pared 6 bases from V and 11 bases from J, leaving 17 bases between. The CDR3 runs to 13 residues. DNA of the CDR3: TGTGCCAGCAGATGGGACGGAGAATTAGCCCAGCATTTT. Amino acid sequence: CASRWDGELAQHF.

The chain links TRBV6-1 to TRBJ1-2; D not certain. This CDR3 contains 13 residues. Germline-derived CDR1 and CDR2 are MNHNS and SASEGT. V was cut by 2 bases and J by 6 bases, with 10 bases left in between. The CDR3 DNA follows: TGTGCCAGCAGTGAAAGGGTTGAGCATGGCTACACCTTC. It is translated as CASSERVEHGYTF.

J is TRBJ2-4 and V is TRBV10-2, with 7 bases that match TRBD1. CDR1 is WSHSY and CDR2 is SAAADI in the germline V gene. Trimming at V came to 7 bases and at J to 0 bases, leaving 12 bases not matched to a gene. CDR3 size: 17 residues. CDR3: CASKQGFHSSAKNIQYF. CDR3 DNA: TGCGCCAGCAAACAGGGGTTCCATAGTTCAGCCAAAAACATTCAGTACTTC.

The V gene is TRBV5-1, the J gene TRBJ1-5; D remains ambiguous. CDR1 is SGHRS and CDR2 is YFSETQ in the germline V gene. The CDR3 covers 13 residues. V was trimmed by 4 bases and J by 0 bases, leaving 5 bases between them. The CDR3 sequence: CASSRDSNQPQHF. DNA for the CDR3: TGCGCCAGCAGCCGGGATAGCAATCAGCCCCAGCATTTT.

The chain employs TRBV9 and TRBJ2-2, with D perhaps TRBD1 (6 bases). This CDR3 has 15 residues. Germline V gene lookup returns CDR1 SGDLS and CDR2 YYNGEE. Trimming took 4 bases from V and 6 from J, leaving 16 bases between them. The DNA of the CDR3 is TGTGCCAGCAGCTATGTTCAGGGGCCCGCCGGGGAGCTGTTTTTT. Its translation is CASSYVQGPAGELFF.

This clone came up a few times. The chain joins TRBV29-1 to TRBJ2-5; no clear D gene. V lost 0 bases and J 5 bases, leaving 4 bases between the germline ends. This CDR3 is 11 amino acids long. Looked up from germline, CDR1 is SQVTM and CDR2 is ANQGSEA. The CDR3 DNA reads TGCAGCGTTGAAGATCTGGAGACCCAGTACTTC. Protein sequence: CSVEDLETQYF.

This chain uses TRBV29-1 with TRBJ2-2; D perhaps matches TRBD2 (6 bases). The germline V gene encodes CDR1 SQVTM and CDR2 ANQGSEA. The CDR3 is 15 residues long. The ends were cut back, 4 bases at V and 7 bases at J, with 19 bases in the middle. The CDR3 reads CSVVGGSTSGGELFF. CDR3 coding DNA: TGCAGCGTTGTTGGAGGGTCCACAAGTGGCGGGGAGCTGTTTTTT.

The chain is built from TRBV6-1 and TRBJ1-2, with D perhaps matching TRBD1 (6 bases). The CDR3 has 16 amino acids. Germline V gene data show CDR1 as MNHNS and CDR2 as SASEGT. V lost 3 bases and J lost 3, with 17 bases in between. The DNA of the CDR3 is TGTGCCAGCAGTGAGGACTTGGGACAATCATACTATGGCTACACCTTC. Its protein product is CASSEDLGQSYYGYTF.

The rearrangement links TRBV15 to TRBJ1-2; 9 nucleotides align to TRBD1. With 4 bases clipped from V and 4 bases from J, the junction kept 4 bases outside the gene matches. The CDR3 totals 14 residues. The germline V gene encodes CDR1 LNHNV and CDR2 YYDKDF (reference sequence). The CDR3, as DNA: TGTGCCACCAGCACCAGGGACAGGGTCTATGGCTACACCTTC. Encoded protein: CATSTRDRVYGYTF.

The rearrangement joins TRBV2 to TRBJ1-2; possible D gene TRBD1, 6 bases. The CDR3 contains 13 residues. Germline CDR1 and CDR2: SNHLY and FYNNEI. Between the trimmed V and J ends, which lost 11 bases and 4 bases, there was a span of 17 bases. CDR3 loop: CAGREGVFYGYTF. CDR3 sequence (DNA): TGTGCCGGGCGGGAGGGGGTTTTCTATGGCTACACCTTC. Complete variable domain (other parts from reference TRBV2 and TRBJ1-2): EPEVTQTPSHQVTQMGQEVILRCVPISNHLYFYWYRQILGQKVEFLVSFYNNEISEKSEIFDDQFSVERPDGSNFTLKIRSTKLEDSAMYFCAGREGVFYGYTFGSGTRLTVV.

The chain is built from TRBV19 and TRBJ2-3, with TRBD2 matching over 13 bases. Germline V gene data show CDR1 as LNHDA and CDR2 as SQIVND (reference sequence). There are 15 residues in the CDR3. The V gene end was trimmed by 5 bases and the J gene end by 7 bases; junction bases not matched to a gene: 6. The CDR3 spells CASSWTSGSINTQYF. The CDR3 DNA is TGTGCCAGTAGTTGGACTAGCGGGAGTATCAATACGCAGTATTTT.

V usage is TRBV19 and J usage is TRBJ1-2, with unresolved D. With 3 bases removed from V and 5 bases from J, the gap between germline ends came to 16 bases. CDR3 length: 15 residues. From germline, CDR1 is LNHDA and CDR2 SQIVND (reference sequence). This CDR3 is CASSMIPGRAYGYTF. CDR3 in DNA: TGTGCCAGTAGTATGATCCCCGGACGGGCTTATGGCTACACCTTC.

This clone has more than one count but fewer than ten. Other DNA sequences of this sample code for an identical CDR3. J is TRBJ2-7 and V is TRBV28; D may match TRBD1 or TRBD2 (5 bases each). V lost 2 bases and J lost 3, with 5 bases in between. CDR1 and CDR2 (germline): MDHEN, SYDVKM. The length of the CDR3 is 12 residues. CDR3 in amino acids: CASSLGGYEQYF. CDR3 bases: TGTGCCAGCAGTTTAGGGGGCTACGAGCAGTACTTC.

This rearrangement joins TRBV2 to TRBJ2-7, with D perhaps TRBD1 (6 bases). The CDR3 covers 13 residues. Trimming pared 6 bases from V and 4 bases from J, leaving 13 bases between. CDR1 SNHLY and CDR2 FYNNEI come from the germline V gene. The CDR3 DNA reads TGTGCCAGCAGGCGACAGGCGGTATACGAGCAGTACTTC. Translation gives CASRRQAVYEQYF. The variable domain in full, completed from reference TRBV2 and TRBJ2-7, reads EPEVTQTPSHQVTQMGQEVILRCVPISNHLYFYWYRQILGQKVEFLVSFYNNEISEKSEIFDDQFSVERPDGSNFTLKIRSTKLEDSAMYFCASRRQAVYEQYFGPGTRLTVT.

The gene calls are TRBV5-6 and TRBJ2-3, with D perhaps matching TRBD1 (5 bases). The CDR3 is made up of 13 amino acids. V was trimmed by 2 bases and J by 5 bases, leaving 9 bases between them. CDR1 is SGHDT, CDR2 YYEEEE, per germline. Written as DNA, the CDR3 is TGTGCCAGCAGCTTAAAGGGGTTAGATACGCAGTATTTT. Residues: CASSLKGLDTQYF. Full variable domain (outside the CDR3, taken from reference TRBV5-6 and TRBJ2-3): DAGVTQSPTHLIKTRGQQVTLRCSPKSGHDTVSWYQQALGQGPQFIFQYYEEEERQRGNFPDRFSGHQFPNYSSELNVNALLLGDSALYLCASSLKGLDTQYFGPGTRLTVL.

The V gene is TRBV14, the J gene TRBJ2-1; either TRBD1 or TRBD2 may supply D (5 bases each). Germline values: CDR1 SGHDN, CDR2 FVKESK. The CDR3 is made up of 14 amino acids. With 7 bases removed from V and 6 bases from J, the gap between germline ends came to 16 bases. As DNA, the CDR3 is TGTGCCAGCACTCCGAGGGACCGACCCAATGAGCAGTTCTTC. It is translated as CASTPRDRPNEQFF.

The chain links TRBV6-4 to TRBJ1-5; D remains ambiguous. The V gene lost 3 bases and the J gene lost 4 bases, with 10 bases spanning the gap. This CDR3 is 14 amino acids long. CDR1 and CDR2 from the germline V gene are MRHNA and SNTAGT. The CDR3, as DNA: TGTGCCAGCAGTGAACCGCGGGGAAATCAGCCCCAGCATTTT. Its protein product is CASSEPRGNQPQHF.

V is TRBV10-3 and J is TRBJ1-1, with 9 bases that match TRBD1. CDR1 ENHRY and CDR2 SYGVKD come from the germline V gene. This CDR3 contains 15 residues. The junction had 7 bases not matched to a gene; V was cut back by 5 bases and J by 3 bases. The CDR3 loop reads CAISLTGGAHTEAFF. The CDR3 region has the DNA TGTGCCATCAGTCTTACAGGGGGCGCACACACTGAAGCTTTCTTT.

The rearrangement joins TRBV19 to TRBJ2-3; tentatively, D is TRBD1 or TRBD2 (6 bases each). V lost 9 bases, J lost 0 bases, and 19 bases lay in between. CDR1 and CDR2 (germline): LNHDA, SQIVND (reference sequence). This CDR3 comprises 16 residues. The CDR3 DNA reads as TGTGCCAGCGAGCCGAGGGGGGCGGTCAGCACAGATACGCAGTATTTT. It translates to CASEPRGAVSTDTQYF.

This clone has more than one count but fewer than ten. The chain is built from TRBV6-1 and TRBJ1-1; D uncertain. The CDR3 runs 14 residues. CDR1 is MNHNS, CDR2 SASEGT, per germline. Trimming left V 0 bases short and J 6 bases short, with 11 bases between. As DNA, the CDR3 is TGTGCCAGCAGTGAAGCAAGGGTTGGGGCTGAAGCTTTCTTT. It codes for CASSEARVGAEAFF.

The J gene is TRBJ1-1, the V gene TRBV7-2, with D possibly matching TRBD1 (5 bases). V lost 1 base and J lost 5, with 11 bases in between. The CDR3 is 14 amino acids. CDR1 is SGHTA, CDR2 FQGNSA, per germline. CDR3 protein: CASSLGAGSTEAFF. The CDR3 DNA reads as TGTGCCAGCAGCTTAGGGGCAGGGAGTACTGAAGCTTTCTTT.

The V gene is TRBV19, the J gene TRBJ2-7; TRBD1 matches 11 bases. The V gene's germline CDR1 is LNHDA and CDR2 SQIVND (reference sequence). The V gene end was trimmed by 5 bases and the J gene end by 3 bases; junction bases not matched to a gene: 3. The CDR3 is 14 residues long. CDR3 sequence reads: CASSWTGGVYEQYF. CDR3 coding DNA: TGTGCCAGTAGTTGGACAGGGGGCGTCTACGAGCAGTACTTC.

The chain joins TRBV6-6 to TRBJ1-5; D unclear. The germline V and J ends were trimmed by 0 bases and 11 bases, with 14 bases remaining between them. CDR1 is MNHNY, CDR2 SVGAGI, per germline (reference sequence). This CDR3 has 14 residues. This chain's CDR3 is CASSYSDGPYAQHF. CDR3 nucleotide sequence: TGTGCCAGCAGTTACTCGGATGGGCCGTATGCCCAGCATTTT.

The V and J genes are TRBV5-1 and TRBJ1-2; D is undetermined. The CDR3 contains 14 residues. Trimming stripped 4 bases from V and 3 bases from J, with 13 bases between. CDR1 is SGHRS, CDR2 YFSETQ, per germline. The CDR3 DNA reads as TGCGCCAGCAGCCGGGGAGGGTACGACTATGGCTACACCTTC. It specifies CASSRGGYDYGYTF.

Concerning this clone itself: The sample carries other DNA sequences with the same CDR3. The DNA for the CDR3 is TGTGCCAGCAGTGAGGAAGTCAATCAGCCCCAGCATTTT. Its translation is CASSEEVNQPQHF. The chain is built from TRBV2 and TRBJ1-5; no clear D. The V gene lost 3 bases and the J gene lost 3 bases, with 6 bases spanning the gap. Germline V gives CDR1 SNHLY, CDR2 FYNNEI. The CDR3 covers 13 residues.

The rearrangement uses TRBV7-3 and TRBJ2-1; D perhaps matches TRBD2 (6 bases). Germline assignment: CDR1 SGHTA and CDR2 FQGTGA. The CDR3 length is 16 residues. V lost 2 bases and J lost 0, with 11 bases in between. CDR3 amino acids: CASSLGTASSYNEQFF. The CDR3 bases are TGTGCCAGCAGCTTAGGGACTGCCAGCTCCTACAATGAGCAGTTCTTC. Filled out from reference TRBV7-3 and TRBJ2-1, the complete variable domain reads GAGVSQTPSNKVTEKGKYVELRCDPISGHTALYWYRQSLGQGPEFLIYFQGTGAADDSGLPNDRFFAVRPEGSVSTLKIQRTERGDSAVYLCASSLGTASSYNEQFFGPGTRLTVL.

The J gene is TRBJ1-3, the V gene TRBV6-6, with D possibly being TRBD1 (5 bases). The germline V gene has CDR1 MNHNY and CDR2 SVGAGI (reference sequence). The germline V and J ends were trimmed by 6 bases and 0 bases, with 12 bases remaining between them. This CDR3 region has 15 residues. CDR3 DNA sequence: TGTGCCAGCAGCCCGGGACGAAACTCTGGAAACACCATATATTTT. Amino acids: CASSPGRNSGNTIYF.

The chain uses TRBV28 and TRBJ1-3, with D tentatively TRBD1 (5 bases). Germline CDR1 reads MDHEN; CDR2 reads SYDVKM. Trimming removed 6 bases from V and 4 bases from J, with 16 bases in between. The CDR3 covers 15 residues. The CDR3 here is CASSLTGGPGNTIYF. For the CDR3, the DNA is TGTGCCAGCAGCCTCACCGGGGGTCCCGGAAACACCATATATTTT.